This T cell receptor beta chain was sequenced in a study of cytomegalovirus exposure and HLA in healthy donors. Study observations and caveats: In a later analysis, a genetic analysis reported fewer productive-TCR N-insertions in an Asian-associated ancestry cluster than the cohort average. The authors later found HLA-associated TCR beta chains more clonally expanded than equally common others.

CDR3 length equals 16 residues. Germline assignment: CDR1 SGHNT and CDR2 YENEEA. V dropped 5 bases and J dropped 6 bases, with 17 bases sitting between them. This PCR relied on a set of 60 Vbeta primers and 13 Jbeta primers. The repertoire was sequenced with immunoSEQ multiplex PCR; TCRdb's copy has only in-frame clones and lacks some. The sample shows under 200,000 clones, around 80% of them seen only once. About this clone itself: Its antigen is as yet unknown.

The TCR originated in a human donor in good health. The chain combines TRBV11-3 with TRBJ1-6, with D perhaps matching TRBD1 (5 bases). The sequenced material came from PBMCs. DNA of the CDR3: TGTGCCAGCAGCGGAACGGGGGGTCTCGGTAATTCACCCCTCCACTTT. This translates into CASSGTGGLGNSPLHF. Full variable domain (outside the CDR3, taken from reference TRBV11-3 and TRBJ1-6): EAGVVQSPRYKIIEKKQPVAFWCNPISGHNTLYWYLQNLGQGPELLIRYENEEAVDDSQLPKDRFSAERLKGVDSTLKIQPAELGDSAVYLCASSGTGGLGNSPLHFGNGTRLTVT.